This T cell receptor (beta chain) was documented in a study of blood T cells in healthy people across ages. A sample-barcoded 5' primer and a J-beta primer mix were used in a second PCR of about 6 to 12 cycles. A single record per CDR3 protein comes from TCRdb applying MiXCR to the 5' RACE reads. The sample has some 850,000 distinct CDR3 sequences; around 25% are singletons. Trimming shortened V by 2 bases and J by 9 bases, and 13 bases separated the two germline ends. The CDR3 runs to 13 residues. This clonotype has more than one count but fewer than ten. These data are also associated with another study on T cells of mothers and their children.

The rearrangement links TRBV12-3 or TRBV12-4 to TRBJ1-1; D unresolved. Material: blood. This receptor was taken from a boy between 10 and 17 years old in good health. CDR3 in amino acids: CASSLRPRAQAFF. DNA for the CDR3: TGTGCCAGCAGTTTACGCCCCCGTGCTCAAGCTTTCTTT.